Detailed here is one T cell receptor beta chain. The antigen it recognizes is unknown. Base qualities are not recorded, but no much larger clone differs from it by a single base. Because repertoires were sampled repeatedly during chemoradiotherapy, clonal expansion in the tumor microenvironment could be followed. The data belong to a study of chemoradiotherapy in HPV16-positive cancers (dated by TCRdb to 2022 to 2024). General notes on the study: Candidate HPV-specific T-cell clones and common TCR motifs were defined by functional T-cell assays performed on cells from two HPV16-positive patients. The study asked whether T-cell immunity to the HPV oncoproteins E6 and E7 changes during chemoradiotherapy and whether this immunity affects survival. TCR repertoires from over 75 patients with HPV-related cancers were then used to track the candidate HPV-specific TCRs and motifs.

The research as a whole found: In HPV16-positive patients, expansion of HPV-responsive T cells during chemoradiotherapy was associated with improved recurrence-free survival. Expansion of candidate HPV-specific clones and E7-related TCR motifs was observed in the tumor microenvironment during treatment, whereas no such expansion was observed for non-HPV-specific T cells. The functional definition of HPV-specific T cells came from only a couple of HPV16-positive patients, and the survival association was reported for HPV16-positive patients.

Library method: the immunoSEQ multiplex PCR assay. TCRdb's version of the immuneACCESS table is confined to in-frame rearrangements and falls short of the full clone set. An unresolved V gene accounts for under half of the shortfall where checked; the remainder is of unknown origin. The sample contains a few thousand clones, approximately 83% of them found a single time. In total, the top ten clones hold under 4% of the sample. After removal of 2 bases from V and 5 bases from J, the junction retains 1 base not matched to a gene. CDR1 and CDR2, per the germline V gene (reference sequence), are GTSNPN and SVGIG. The CDR3 starts with the cysteine, ends with the phenylalanine, and has 13 residues. Only the CDR3 region is kept as DNA, spanning 39 bases read in frame from base 1.

This specimen was tumor tissue, taken from a patient who underwent chemoradiotherapy. The source of this sequence is a human donor with HPV-associated anogenital cancer. The chain couples TRBV30 to TRBJ1-4; 8 of the junction bases match TRBD1. Read as DNA, the sequence is TGTGCCTGGAGTAGGACAGGGAATGAAAAACTGTTTTTT. Its translation is CAWSRTGNEKLFF.